The 19 T cell receptor beta chains in this list originate from one sample, sequenced in a study of vaccination and CD4 T cells after COVID-19. The treatment was: roughly 10-day PBMC culture with coronavirus spike peptide pools or control peptides (ViraFEST assay). For these TCRs, the target antigens are not known. The assay that was used to sequence DNA from cultured CD4+ T cells was the Oncomine TCR Beta short-read assay. One entry per CDR3 protein results from TCRdb running MiXCR on the PCR reads. The sample comprises thousands of distinct CDR3 sequences, 75% to 85% of which are singletons, and less than 20% rests with the top ten. The sample comprised CD4+ T cells from blood, cultured in vitro. These receptors came from a human donor who had recovered from COVID-19.

The chain recombines TRBV6-2 or TRBV6-3 with TRBJ1-5; D call uncertain. V was cut by 1 base and J by 0 bases, with 7 bases left in between. CDR1 is MNHEY, CDR2 SVGEGT, per germline. This CDR3 region has 15 residues. The CDR3 DNA reads TGTGCCAGCAGTTACTACCTAGTTAGCAATCAGCCCCAGCATTTT. Its protein product is CASSYYLVSNQPQHF.

In its sample, this clonotype was seen a few times. The chain links TRBV20-1 to TRBJ1-1; D might be TRBD1 (6 bases). V was cut by 5 bases and J by 1 base, with 14 bases left in between. This CDR3 comprises 14 residues. From germline, CDR1 is DFQATT and CDR2 SNEGSKA (reference sequence). This chain's CDR3 is CSAGKMDRNTEAFF. The CDR3 DNA reads TGCAGTGCTGGAAAAATGGACAGGAACACTGAAGCTTTCTTT.

The chain employs TRBV25-1 and TRBJ2-1, with 11 nucleotides matching TRBD2. V trimming: 7 bases; J trimming: 7 bases; junction bases outside the gene matches: 9. Germline loops: CDR1 MGHDK, CDR2 SYGVNS. This CDR3 is built from 15 residues. The chain's CDR3 is CASTYSGRVSNEQFF. Here the CDR3 DNA reads TGTGCCAGCACCTATAGCGGGAGGGTATCAAATGAGCAGTTCTTC.

The V call is TRBV24-1, the J call TRBJ1-2; D not certain. CDR3 length equals 15 residues. V was pared by 3 bases and J by 0 bases, with 10 bases between. Per the germline V gene, CDR1 is KGHDR and CDR2 is SFDVKD. Here the CDR3 reads CATSDPLGSNYGYTF. The DNA of the CDR3 is TGTGCCACCAGTGATCCCCTGGGATCTAACTATGGCTACACCTTC.

The rearrangement joins TRBV10-3 to TRBJ2-2, with D perhaps TRBD1 or TRBD2 (5 bases each). The CDR3 spans 14 residues. CDR1 ENHRY and CDR2 SYGVKD come from the germline V gene. With 3 bases removed from V and 7 bases from J, the gap between germline ends came to 12 bases. CDR3 nucleotides: TGTGCCATCAGTGAAATCGGGGCGGGCGGGGAGCTGTTTTTT. Translating gives CAISEIGAGGELFF.

The rearrangement links TRBV28 to TRBJ2-7; 12 bases agree with TRBD1. The CDR3 totals 15 residues. V gave up 5 bases and J gave up 7 bases; unmatched junction bases: 9. The germline CDR1 and CDR2 sequences are MDHEN and SYDVKM. CDR3 nucleotide sequence: TGTGCCAGCAGTCCCGGGGACAGGGGGCGTCGTGAGCAGTACTTC. Its protein product is CASSPGDRGRREQYF.

V is TRBV7-9 and J is TRBJ1-1; 7 bases fit TRBD1. The CDR3 spans 14 residues. Germline CDR1 reads SEHNR; CDR2 reads FQNEAQ (reference sequence). J lost 5 bases, V lost 5 bases, and 8 bases had no gene match. DNA of the CDR3: TGTGCCAGCAGCCGACAGGGAAAAAGAACTGAAGCTTTCTTT. Amino acid sequence: CASSRQGKRTEAFF.

V and J are TRBV12-3 or TRBV12-4 and TRBJ2-3, with D uncertain. The CDR3 sequence is 12 residues long. The V gene lost 3 bases and the J gene lost 4 bases, with 5 bases spanning the gap. CDR3: CASSLVPDTQYF. In nucleotides, the CDR3 is TGTGCCAGCAGTTTGGTTCCAGATACGCAGTATTTT.

This clonotype was detected only a few times. The CDR3 nucleotides read TGCAGTGCTAGAGGTGGACAGGGGGCTGTGGTAGCTTTCTTT. Translating gives CSARGGQGAVVAFF. This rearrangement joins TRBV20-1 to TRBJ1-1, with 11 bases fitting TRBD1. J was trimmed by 10 bases and V by 1 base; bases with no gene match: 8. CDR1 and CDR2 (germline): DFQATT, SNEGSKA (reference sequence). The CDR3 is 14 residues long.

This clonotype was seen a single time. The gene calls are TRBV6-1 and TRBJ1-6; the D is unclear. With 5 bases removed from V and 4 bases from J, the gap between germline ends came to 12 bases. This CDR3 is 15 amino acids long. Per germline, CDR1 MNHNS and CDR2 SASEGT. CDR3: CASSPRTAYNSPLHF. Written as DNA, the CDR3 is TGTGCCAGCAGTCCGCGTACGGCTTATAATTCACCCCTCCACTTT.

This chain uses TRBV20-1 with TRBJ2-7; unclear D gene. The CDR3 consists of 17 residues. Germline CDR1 reads DFQATT; CDR2 reads SNEGSKA (reference sequence). Trimming stripped 1 base from V and 3 bases from J, with 22 bases between. The CDR3 coding sequence is TGCAGTGCTAGAGGGCCTAGGGCGGCCGATGACTTCTACGAGCAGTACTTC. Protein: CSARGPRAADDFYEQYF.

Only a few counts were recorded for this clonotype. CDR3 sequence: CASSLDRNQPQHF. CDR3 in DNA: TGTGCCAGCAGCTTAGATCGGAATCAGCCCCAGCATTTT. This chain connects TRBV7-8 to TRBJ1-5, with D unresolved. Per germline, CDR1 SGHVS and CDR2 FQNEAQ. The CDR3 is made up of 13 amino acids. V was trimmed by 1 base and J by 4 bases, leaving 5 bases between them.

V gene TRBV15 combines with J gene TRBJ2-7; 8 nucleotides match TRBD1. The CDR3 runs to 15 residues. V lost 0 bases, J lost 3 bases, and 4 bases stayed unmatched. Germline loops: CDR1 LNHNV, CDR2 YYDKDF (reference sequence). For the CDR3, the DNA is TGTGCCACCAGCAGAGACAGGGGGCCTTTCTACGAGCAGTACTTC. Its protein is CATSRDRGPFYEQYF.

In this sample, this clonotype turned up once. The J gene is TRBJ2-1, the V gene TRBV11-3; D is unclear. Germline V gene lookup returns CDR1 SGHNT and CDR2 YENEEA. The V end lost 3 bases, the J end lost 1 base, and 13 bases lay between the germline ends. The CDR3 loop spans 16 amino acids. The chain's CDR3 is CASSFHGIRSYNEQFF. As DNA, the CDR3 is TGTGCCAGCAGCTTTCACGGAATCAGGTCCTACAATGAGCAGTTCTTC.

This clonotype showed up just once. This chain links TRBV27 with TRBJ2-2; 9 nucleotides align to TRBD1. Trimming took 5 bases from V and 6 from J; bases not matched to a gene: 7. CDR1 and CDR2 (germline): MNHEY, SMNVEV (reference sequence). There are 15 residues in the CDR3. The CDR3 is CASSTAGTGSGELFF. Written as DNA, the CDR3 is TGTGCCAGCAGTACCGCCGGGACAGGGTCCGGGGAGCTGTTTTTT.

The chain is built from TRBV20-1 and TRBJ1-5; TRBD1 is a possible D gene (5 bases). Per the germline V gene, CDR1 is DFQATT and CDR2 is SNEGSKA (reference sequence). This CDR3 contains 13 residues. The CDR3 loop is CTVGGGLNQPQHF. In DNA form, the CDR3 reads TGCACCGTGGGGGGGGGATTAAATCAGCCCCAGCATTTT.

V is TRBV12-3 or TRBV12-4 and J is TRBJ1-2; D uncertain. The CDR3 sequence is 14 residues long. V was cut by 1 base and J by 4 bases, with 10 bases left in between. CDR3 nucleotide sequence: TGTGCCAGCAGTTTAGGCGGAGATTCCTATGGCTACACCTTC. Amino acid sequence: CASSLGGDSYGYTF.

This rearrangement joins TRBV4-1 to TRBJ2-1, with a weak D call TRBD1 (6 bases). CDR3 size: 15 residues. Per germline, CDR1 MGHRA and CDR2 YSYEKL. Trimming shortened V by 3 bases and J by 13 bases, and 22 bases separated the two germline ends. The CDR3 DNA follows: TGCGCCAGCAGCCACCTTACCAAGGGGGTCGGGCGACAGTTCTTC. It codes for CASSHLTKGVGRQFF.

This chain links TRBV6-1 with TRBJ1-1, with no clear D. This CDR3 comprises 15 residues. V was cut by 7 bases and J by 3 bases, with 18 bases left in between. The germline V gene has CDR1 MNHNS and CDR2 SASEGT. The DNA for the CDR3 is TGTGCCAGCACTCGGCAGATGGAGTCTCACACTGAAGCTTTCTTT. This gives the protein CASTRQMESHTEAFF.